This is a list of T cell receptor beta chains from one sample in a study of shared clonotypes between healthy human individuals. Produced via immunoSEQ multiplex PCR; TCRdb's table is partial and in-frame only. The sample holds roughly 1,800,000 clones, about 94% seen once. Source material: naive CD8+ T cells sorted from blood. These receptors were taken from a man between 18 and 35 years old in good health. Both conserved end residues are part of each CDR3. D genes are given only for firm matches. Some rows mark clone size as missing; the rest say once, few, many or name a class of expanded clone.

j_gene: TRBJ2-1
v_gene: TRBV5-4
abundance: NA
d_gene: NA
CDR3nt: TGTGCCAGCAGCTCGAGGGGGGCCTCCTACAATGAGCAGTTCTTC
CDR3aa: CASSSRGASYNEQFF

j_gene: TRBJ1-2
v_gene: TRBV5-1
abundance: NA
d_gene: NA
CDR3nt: TGCGCCAGCAGCTTGGCCTCGGGGATTCAGGACTATGGCTACACCTTC
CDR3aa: CASSLASGIQDYGYTF

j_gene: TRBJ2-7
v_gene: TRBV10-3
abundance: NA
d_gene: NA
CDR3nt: TGTGCCATCAGTGACACGGGGGCGCGTTCCGAGCAGTACTTC
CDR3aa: CAISDTGARSEQYF

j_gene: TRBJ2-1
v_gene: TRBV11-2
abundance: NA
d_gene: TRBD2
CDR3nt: TGTGCCAGCAGCTTAAGTCTAACGGGAGGTCGCCATGAGCAGTTCTTC
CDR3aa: CASSLSLTGGRHEQFF

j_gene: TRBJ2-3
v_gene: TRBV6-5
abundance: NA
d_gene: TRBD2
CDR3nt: TGTGCCAGCAGCCCCACTAGCGGGAACGCAGATACGCAGTATTTT
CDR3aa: CASSPTSGNADTQYF

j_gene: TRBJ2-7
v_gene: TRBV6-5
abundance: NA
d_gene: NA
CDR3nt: TGTGCCAGCAGTTACGGGGCGGCCACCTACGAGCAGTACTTC
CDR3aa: CASSYGAATYEQYF

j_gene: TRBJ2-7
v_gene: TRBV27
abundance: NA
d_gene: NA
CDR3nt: TGTGCCAGCAGTCCAACAGGGCTTACTAGCTCCTACGAGCAGTACTTC
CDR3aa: CASSPTGLTSSYEQYF

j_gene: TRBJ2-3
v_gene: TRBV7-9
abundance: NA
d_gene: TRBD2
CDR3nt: TGTGCCAGCAGCTTGGTGGGTTCGGGAGGGAGCACAGATACGCAGTATTTT
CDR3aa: CASSLVGSGGSTDTQYF

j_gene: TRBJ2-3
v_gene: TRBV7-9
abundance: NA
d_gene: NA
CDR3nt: TGTGCCAGCAGCTTAGGGTCTGAAAGGGAAGATACGCAGTATTTT
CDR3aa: CASSLGSEREDTQYF

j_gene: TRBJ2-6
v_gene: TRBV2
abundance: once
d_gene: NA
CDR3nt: TGTGCCAGCAGTTCCATGGGAGGGGCCAACGTCCTGACTTTC
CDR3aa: CASSSMGGANVLTF

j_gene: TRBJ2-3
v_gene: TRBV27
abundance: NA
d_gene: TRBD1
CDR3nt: TGTGCCAGCAGTACGGGACAGGAGAGCACAGATACGCAGTATTTT
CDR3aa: CASSTGQESTDTQYF

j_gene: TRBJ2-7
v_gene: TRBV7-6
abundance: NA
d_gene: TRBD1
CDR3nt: TGTGCCAGCAGCCCACTGACAGGGGCCTACGAGCAGTACTTC
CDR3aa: CASSPLTGAYEQYF

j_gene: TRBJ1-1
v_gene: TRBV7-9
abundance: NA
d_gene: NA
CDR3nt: TGTGCCAGCAGCTTAGTCCCGGACGTGGACACTGAAGCTTTCTTT
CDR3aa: CASSLVPDVDTEAFF

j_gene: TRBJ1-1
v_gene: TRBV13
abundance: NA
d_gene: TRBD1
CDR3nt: TGTGCCAGCAGCTTAGGGGACAGGGACACTGAAGCTTTCTTT
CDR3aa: CASSLGDRDTEAFF

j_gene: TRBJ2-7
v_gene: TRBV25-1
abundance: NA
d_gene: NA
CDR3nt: TGTGCCAGCAGTGAGGAGGGTGGCACCTACGAGCAGTACTTC
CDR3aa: CASSEEGGTYEQYF

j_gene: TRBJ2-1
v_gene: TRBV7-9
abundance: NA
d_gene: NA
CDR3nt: TGTGCCAGCAGCTTAAGCAACTACAATGAGCAGTTCTTC
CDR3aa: CASSLSNYNEQFF

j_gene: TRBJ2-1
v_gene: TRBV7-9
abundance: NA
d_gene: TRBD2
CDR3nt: TGTGCCAGCGGGACTATCGTCTGGGAGCAGTTCTTC
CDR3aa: CASGTIVWEQFF

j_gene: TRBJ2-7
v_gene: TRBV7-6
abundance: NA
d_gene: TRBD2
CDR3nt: TGTGCCAGCAGCCCTCGGACTAGCGGGGGCTACGAGCAGTACTTC
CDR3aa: CASSPRTSGGYEQYF

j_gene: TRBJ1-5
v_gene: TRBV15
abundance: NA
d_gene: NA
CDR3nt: TGTGCCACCAGCAGAGATCGGGGTGTCCATCAGCCCCAGCATTTT
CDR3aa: CATSRDRGVHQPQHF

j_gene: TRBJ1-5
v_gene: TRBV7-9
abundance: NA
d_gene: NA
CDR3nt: TGTGCCAGCAGCTCCACTCTGGGTGGCAATCAGCCCCAGCATTTT
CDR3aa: CASSSTLGGNQPQHF

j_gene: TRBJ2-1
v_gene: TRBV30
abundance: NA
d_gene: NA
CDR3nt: TGTGCCTGCGCCTCCGGGACTCAAGACAATGAGCAGTTCTTC
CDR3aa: CACASGTQDNEQFF

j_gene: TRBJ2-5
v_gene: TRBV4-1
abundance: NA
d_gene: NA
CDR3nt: TGCGCCAGCAGCCACGAACTGGGGGAGACCCAGTACTTC
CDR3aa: CASSHELGETQYF

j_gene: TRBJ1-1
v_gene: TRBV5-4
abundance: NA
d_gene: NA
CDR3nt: TGTGCCAGCAGCTTGACAGGGAGTGACGGTGAAGCTTTCTTT
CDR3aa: CASSLTGSDGEAFF

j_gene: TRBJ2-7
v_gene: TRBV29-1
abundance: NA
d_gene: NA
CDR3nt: TGCAGCGCCGAGGGCCTCACCTACGAGCAGTACTTC
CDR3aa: CSAEGLTYEQYF

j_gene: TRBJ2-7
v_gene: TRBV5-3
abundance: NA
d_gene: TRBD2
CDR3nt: TGTGCCAGAAGCTTGTTGCGGGGGTCCTCCTACGAGCAGTACTTC
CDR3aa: CARSLLRGSSYEQYF

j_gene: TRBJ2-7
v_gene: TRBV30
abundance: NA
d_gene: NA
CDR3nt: TGTGCCTGGAGTGAGCCAGGGAGCTCCTACGAGCAGTACTTC
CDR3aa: CAWSEPGSSYEQYF

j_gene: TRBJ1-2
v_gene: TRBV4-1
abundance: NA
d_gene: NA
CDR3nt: TGCGCCAGCAGCCAAGATCGGCGGACAGACTACTATGGCTACACCTTC
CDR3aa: CASSQDRRTDYYGYTF

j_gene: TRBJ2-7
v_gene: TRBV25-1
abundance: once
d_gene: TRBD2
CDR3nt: TGTGCCAGCAGTGGGGCTAGCGGATACTCCTACGAGCAGTACTTC
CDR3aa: CASSGASGYSYEQYF

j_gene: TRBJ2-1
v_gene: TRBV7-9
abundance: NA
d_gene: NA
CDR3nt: TGTGCCAGCAGCGCGCCGAACCCCTACAATGAGCAGTTCTTC
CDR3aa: CASSAPNPYNEQFF

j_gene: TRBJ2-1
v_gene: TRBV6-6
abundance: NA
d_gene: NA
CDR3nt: TGTGCCAGCAGTCCCCTAGGATTTGGCAATGAGCAGTTCTTC
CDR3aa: CASSPLGFGNEQFF

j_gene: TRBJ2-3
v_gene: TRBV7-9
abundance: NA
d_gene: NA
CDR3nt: TGTGCCAGCAGCAGACCCACTGAGCATACGCAGTATTTT
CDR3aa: CASSRPTEHTQYF

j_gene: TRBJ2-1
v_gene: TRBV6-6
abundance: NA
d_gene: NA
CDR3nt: TGTGCCAGCGGGCACGGGGTATACAATGAGCAGTTCTTC
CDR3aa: CASGHGVYNEQFF

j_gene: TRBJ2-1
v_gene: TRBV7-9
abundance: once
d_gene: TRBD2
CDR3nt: TGTGCCAGCAGCCCCCCCGTAGCGGGTTTCTACAATGAGCAGTTCTTC
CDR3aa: CASSPPVAGFYNEQFF

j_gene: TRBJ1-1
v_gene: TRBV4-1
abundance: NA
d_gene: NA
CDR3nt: TGCGCCAGCAGCCAGGGGAGGGAGTCAGGACACACTGAAGCTTTCTTT
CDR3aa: CASSQGRESGHTEAFF

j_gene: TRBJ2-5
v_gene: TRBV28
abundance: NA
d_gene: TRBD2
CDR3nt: TGTGCCAGCAGTTTACCCAGCGGGGTAGAGACCCAGTACTTC
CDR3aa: CASSLPSGVETQYF

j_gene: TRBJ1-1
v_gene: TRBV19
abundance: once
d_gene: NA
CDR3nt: TGTGCCAGTAGTATCTCCGGGCGGACTGAAGCTTTCTTT
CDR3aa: CASSISGRTEAFF

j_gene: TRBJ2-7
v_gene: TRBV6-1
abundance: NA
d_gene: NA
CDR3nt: TGTGCCAGCAGTGATGGCCCTTACTACGAGCAGTACTTC
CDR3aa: CASSDGPYYEQYF

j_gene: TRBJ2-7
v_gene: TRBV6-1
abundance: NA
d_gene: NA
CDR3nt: TGTGCCAGCACAGGGACCTACGAGCAGTACTTC
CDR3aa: CASTGTYEQYF

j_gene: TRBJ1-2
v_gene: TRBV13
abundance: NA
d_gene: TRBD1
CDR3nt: TGTGCCAGCAGCCAACCGGGACAGGGGGGCTATGGCTACACCTTC
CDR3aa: CASSQPGQGGYGYTF

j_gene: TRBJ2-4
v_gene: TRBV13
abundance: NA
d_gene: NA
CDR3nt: TGTGCCAGCAGCTTAGGACCTAAAAACATTCAGTACTTC
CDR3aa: CASSLGPKNIQYF

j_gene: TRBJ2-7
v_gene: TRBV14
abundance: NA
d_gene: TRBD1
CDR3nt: TGTGCCAGCAGCCAAGGGTCCAGGGGGACCGAGCAGTACTTC
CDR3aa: CASSQGSRGTEQYF

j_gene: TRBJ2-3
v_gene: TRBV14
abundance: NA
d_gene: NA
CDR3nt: TGTGCCAGCAGCCAAGATTGGGGCGGCCCTTCTAGCACAGATACGCAGTATTTT
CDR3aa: CASSQDWGGPSSTDTQYF

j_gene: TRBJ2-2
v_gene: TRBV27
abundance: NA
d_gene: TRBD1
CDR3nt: TGTGCCAGCAGCCTCCGGGACAGGAGGAACACCGGGGAGCTGTTTTTT
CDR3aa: CASSLRDRRNTGELFF

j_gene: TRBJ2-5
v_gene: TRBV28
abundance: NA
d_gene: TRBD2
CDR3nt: TGTGCCAGCTCCTGGGGGGGAGGAGAGACCCAGTACTTC
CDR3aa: CASSWGGGETQYF

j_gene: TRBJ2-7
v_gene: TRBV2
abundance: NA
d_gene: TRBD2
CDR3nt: TGTGCCAGCAGTGAAACTATGGCGGGGGGGATCTACGAGCAGTACTTC
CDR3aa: CASSETMAGGIYEQYF

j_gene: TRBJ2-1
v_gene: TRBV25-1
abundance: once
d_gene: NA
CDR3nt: TGTGCCAGCAGTGAAATCATGGTGAATGAGCAGTTCTTC
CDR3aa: CASSEIMVNEQFF

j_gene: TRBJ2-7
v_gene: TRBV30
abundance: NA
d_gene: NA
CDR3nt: TGTGCCTGGAGTGTCGTAGGAGGCTCCTACGAGCAGTACTTC
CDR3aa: CAWSVVGGSYEQYF

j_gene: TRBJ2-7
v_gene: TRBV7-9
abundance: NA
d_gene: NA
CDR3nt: TGTGCCAGCACCGAGTGGGACTCCTACGAGCAGTACTTC
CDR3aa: CASTEWDSYEQYF

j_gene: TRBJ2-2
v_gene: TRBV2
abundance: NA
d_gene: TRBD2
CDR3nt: TGTGCCAGCAGTGATTGGACTAGAAGCGTGAGTTCCACCGGGGAGCTGTTTTTT
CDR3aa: CASSDWTRSVSSTGELFF

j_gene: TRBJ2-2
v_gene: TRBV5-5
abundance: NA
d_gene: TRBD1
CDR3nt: TGTGCCAGCAGCCCCACAGGGGCGGACACCGGGGAGCTGTTTTTT
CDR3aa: CASSPTGADTGELFF

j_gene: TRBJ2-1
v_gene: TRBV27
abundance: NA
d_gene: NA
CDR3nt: TGTGCCAGCAGTTCTCAGAACCTCTACAATGAGCAGTTCTTC
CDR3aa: CASSSQNLYNEQFF

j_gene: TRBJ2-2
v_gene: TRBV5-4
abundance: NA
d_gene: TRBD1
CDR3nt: TGTGCCAGCAGCCAAGACAGGGCCGGGGAGCTGTTTTTT
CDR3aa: CASSQDRAGELFF

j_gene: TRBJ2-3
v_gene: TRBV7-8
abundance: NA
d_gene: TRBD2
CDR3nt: TGTGCCAGCAGCTTAGACCCTCCCCTAGCGGGAGGGTACACAGATACGCAGTATTTT
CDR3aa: CASSLDPPLAGGYTDTQYF